This entry features one TCR beta chain sequence. After removal of 0 bases from V and 2 bases from J, the junction contained 9 bases not matched to a gene. CDR1 KGHSH and CDR2 LQKENI come from the germline V gene. The CDR3 is 17 residues long. Assay: immunoSEQ multiplex PCR; the TCRdb copy retains only in-frame clones and omits some. The repertoire includes around 71,000 clones, roughly 84% of them detected once, and 6.5% to 7.5% sits in the top ten. The entry originates in a study of blood T cell repertoires in COVID-19. The TCR was taken from a man in his thirties or forties with COVID-19, enrolled during active disease. This sequence joins TRBV18 and TRBJ1-2; 7 bases are a match to TRBD1. Material for sequencing was peripheral blood. The CDR3 coding sequence is TGTGCCAGCTCACCACCGAGAGGTGAAGGGGGCAACTATGGCTACACCTTC. It codes for CASSPPRGEGGNYGYTF.